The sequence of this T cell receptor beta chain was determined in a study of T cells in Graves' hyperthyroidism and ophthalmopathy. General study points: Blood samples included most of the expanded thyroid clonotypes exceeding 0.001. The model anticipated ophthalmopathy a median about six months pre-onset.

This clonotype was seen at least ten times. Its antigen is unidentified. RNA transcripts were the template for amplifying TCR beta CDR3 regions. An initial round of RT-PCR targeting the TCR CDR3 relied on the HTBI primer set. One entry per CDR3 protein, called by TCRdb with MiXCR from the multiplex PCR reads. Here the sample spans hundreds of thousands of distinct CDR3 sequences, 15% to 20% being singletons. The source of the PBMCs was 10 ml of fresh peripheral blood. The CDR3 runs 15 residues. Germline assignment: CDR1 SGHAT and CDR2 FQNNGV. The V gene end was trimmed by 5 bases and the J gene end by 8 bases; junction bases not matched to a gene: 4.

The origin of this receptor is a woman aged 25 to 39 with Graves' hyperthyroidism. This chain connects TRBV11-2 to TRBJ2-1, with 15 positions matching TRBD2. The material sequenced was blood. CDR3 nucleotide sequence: TGTGCCAGCAGCACCGGACTAGCGGGAGGGGATGAGCAGTTCTTC. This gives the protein CASSTGLAGGDEQFF.